This T cell receptor beta chain is drawn from a study of blood T cell repertoires in COVID-19. Assay: immunoSEQ multiplex PCR; the TCRdb copy retains only in-frame clones and omits some. The sample contains 150,000 or so clones, over 80% of which appear only once. CDR1 is MNHEY, CDR2 SMNVEV, per germline (reference sequence). V shed 6 bases and J 3 bases; nucleotides not matched to a gene: 8. The length of the CDR3 is 15 residues. The specimen sequenced was PBMCs or T cells enriched from blood (not recorded which). V is TRBV27 and J is TRBJ2-7, with 10 bases matching TRBD1. This clonotype was sampled from a woman in her fifties or sixties who had recovered from COVID-19. The CDR3 is CASRRSGTGVYEQYV. The CDR3 DNA is TGTGCCAGCAGGCGATCCGGGACAGGGGTCTACGAGCAGTACGTC.